This T cell receptor (beta chain) was profiled in a study of OX40 agonist ivuxolimab in advanced cancers. Libraries were prepared by immunoSEQ multiplex PCR; TCRdb keeps only in-frame clonotypes and omits some of them. Here the sample spans 61,000 or so clones, less than 90% being singletons. About this clone: The target antigen is unknown.

CDR1 is GTSNPN, CDR2 SVGIG, per germline (reference sequence). Between the trimmed V and J ends, which lost 2 bases and 0 bases, there was a span of 2 bases. The CDR3 covers 13 residues. General study findings and limits: Specificity for antigen went undetermined in the expanded peripheral T cells.

This specimen consisted of CD4+ or CD8+ T cells sorted from blood, obtained in a trial of the OX40 agonist ivuxolimab. The clonotype was recovered from an adult with an advanced solid tumor such as melanoma, head and neck, liver or kidney cancer. This chain connects TRBV30 to TRBJ2-6; D is ambiguous. CDR3 residues: CAWSNSGANVLTF. The CDR3 DNA follows: TGTGCCTGGAGTAACTCTGGGGCCAACGTCCTGACTTTC.